These 7 T cell receptor beta chains were sequenced from one sample in a study of T cell changes during pregnancy in multiple sclerosis. Assay: immunoSEQ multiplex PCR; the TCRdb copy retains only in-frame clones and omits some. The table lists approximately 130,000 clones, approximately 93% of them singletons. Sequenced material: peripheral blood, taken before pregnancy. The receptors were gathered from a female donor with multiple sclerosis, enrolled in a pregnancy study.

V usage is TRBV6-5 and J usage is TRBJ1-1; no definite D call. Germline CDR1 and CDR2: MNHEY and SVGAGI. The CDR3 is made up of 11 amino acids. V lost 11 bases, J lost 7 bases, and 14 bases lay in between. CDR3 protein: CACGERFEAFF. The DNA of the CDR3 is TGTGCCTGCGGAGAGAGGTTTGAAGCTTTCTTT.

This rearrangement joins TRBV28 to TRBJ1-1; weak D call: TRBD1 (6 bases). Germline V gene lookup returns CDR1 MDHEN and CDR2 SYDVKM. This CDR3 is 14 amino acids long. The ends were cut back, 3 bases at V and 4 bases at J, with 12 bases in the middle. The CDR3 reads CASSLYRAGTEAFF. The DNA for the CDR3 is TGTGCCAGCAGTTTGTACAGGGCGGGCACTGAAGCTTTCTTT. The full variable domain, in which reference TRBV28 and TRBJ1-1 provide the parts outside the CDR3, is DVKVTQSSRYLVKRTGEKVFLECVQDMDHENMFWYRQDPGLGLRLIYFSYDVKMKEKGDIPEGYSVSREKKERFSLILESASTNQTSMYLCASSLYRAGTEAFFGQGTRLTVV.

The J gene is TRBJ1-6, the V gene TRBV14; 7 nucleotides agree with TRBD1. This CDR3 has 14 residues. Germline V gives CDR1 SGHDN, CDR2 FVKESK. Trimming took 2 bases from V and 9 from J; bases not matched to a gene: 4. This CDR3 reads CASSQIRGLSPLHF. DNA of the CDR3: TGTGCCAGCAGCCAAATAAGGGGGCTTTCACCCCTCCACTTT.

J is TRBJ1-1 and V is TRBV5-1, with D possibly matching TRBD1 (6 bases). This CDR3 has 14 amino acids. The germline V gene has CDR1 SGHRS and CDR2 YFSETQ. V dropped 4 bases and J dropped 0 bases, with 10 bases sitting between them. In DNA, the CDR3 is TGCGCCAGCAGCCCGTGGACAGTGAACACTGAAGCTTTCTTT. Translated: CASSPWTVNTEAFF.

This chain links TRBV6-1 with TRBJ1-2; TRBD1 agrees at 8 bases. V gave up 6 bases and J gave up 6 bases; unmatched junction bases: 0. The germline V gene has CDR1 MNHNS and CDR2 SASEGT. This CDR3 contains 11 residues. CDR3 sequence (DNA): TGTGCCAGCAGCAGGGGGCATGGCTACACCTTC. It specifies CASSRGHGYTF.

The genes are TRBV6-1 and TRBJ2-6; TRBD1 agrees at 7 bases. Germline CDR1 is MNHNS and CDR2 is SASEGT. V dropped 5 bases and J dropped 2; count of bases not matched to a gene: 0. This CDR3 contains 14 residues. CDR3 loop: CASSQGAGANVLTF. CDR3 nucleotide sequence: TGTGCCAGCAGTCAGGGGGCTGGGGCCAACGTCCTGACTTTC.

The sample holds one count of this clone. V gene TRBV30 combines with J gene TRBJ1-3; no firm D call. Trimming stripped 4 bases from V and 0 bases from J, with 7 bases between. Germline CDR1 GTSNPN, CDR2 SVGIG (reference sequence). CDR3 length: 13 amino acids. The CDR3 region is CAWTVISGNTIYF. CDR3 nucleotides: TGTGCCTGGACGGTTATCTCTGGAAACACCATATATTTT.